This TCR beta chain was identified in a study of OX40 agonist ivuxolimab in advanced cancers. Profiling relied on immunoSEQ multiplex PCR, and the TCRdb table lists in-frame clones only, not all of them. This sample carries over 100,000 clones, 85% to 95% of them seen once, and the ten largest clones take roughly 1%. V gave up 3 bases and J gave up 8 bases, with 16 bases separating them. The V gene's germline CDR1 is SGHAT and CDR2 FQNNGV. This CDR3 is built from 14 residues. The chain recombines TRBV11-2 with TRBJ1-1; unclear D gene. The TCR sequence derives from an adult with an advanced solid tumor such as melanoma, head and neck, liver or kidney cancer. The starting material was CD4+ or CD8+ T cells sorted from blood, obtained in a trial of the OX40 agonist ivuxolimab. CDR3 nucleotide sequence: TGTGCCAGCAGCTTTGGGTCGGCGGAGCCAGAAGCTTTCTTT. The encoded protein is CASSFGSAEPEAFF.